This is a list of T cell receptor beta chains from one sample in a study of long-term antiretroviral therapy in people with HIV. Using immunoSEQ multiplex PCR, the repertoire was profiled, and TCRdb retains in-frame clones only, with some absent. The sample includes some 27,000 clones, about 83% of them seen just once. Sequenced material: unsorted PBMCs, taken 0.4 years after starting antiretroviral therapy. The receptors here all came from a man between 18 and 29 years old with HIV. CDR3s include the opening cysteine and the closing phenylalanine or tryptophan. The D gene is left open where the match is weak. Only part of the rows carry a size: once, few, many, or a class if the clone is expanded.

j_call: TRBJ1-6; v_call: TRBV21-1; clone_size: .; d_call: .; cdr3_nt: TGTGCCAGCAAAGGGGAGTTCGATAATTCACCCCTCCACTTT; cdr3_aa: CASKGEFDNSPLHF
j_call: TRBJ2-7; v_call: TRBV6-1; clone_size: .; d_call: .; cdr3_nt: TGTGCCAGCAGTGAGCTCTACGAGCAGTACTTC; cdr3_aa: CASSELYEQYF
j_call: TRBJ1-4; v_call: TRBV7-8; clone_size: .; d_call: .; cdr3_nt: TGTGCCAGCAGCTTAGCAGGGCGGGCAACTAATGAAAAACTGTTTTTT; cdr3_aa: CASSLAGRATNEKLFF
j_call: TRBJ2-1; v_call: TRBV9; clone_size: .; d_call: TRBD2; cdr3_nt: TGTGCCAGCAGCGTTCTAGCGGGGGACTCCTACAATGAGCAGTTCTTC; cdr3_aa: CASSVLAGDSYNEQFF
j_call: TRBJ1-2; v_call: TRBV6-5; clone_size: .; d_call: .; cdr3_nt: TGTGCCAGCAGTTATGGGTTGTCAGGCTACACCTTC; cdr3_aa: CASSYGLSGYTF
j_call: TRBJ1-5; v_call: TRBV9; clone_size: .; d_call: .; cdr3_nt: TGTGCCAGCAGCGTAGGGGTTGGGTTTCAGCCCCAGCATTTT; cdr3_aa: CASSVGVGFQPQHF
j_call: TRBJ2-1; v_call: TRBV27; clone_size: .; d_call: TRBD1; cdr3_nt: TGTGCCAGCGGGACAGTAGAATACAATGAGCAGTTCTTC; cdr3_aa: CASGTVEYNEQFF
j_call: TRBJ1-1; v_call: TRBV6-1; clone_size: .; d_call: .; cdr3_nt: TGTGCCAGCGGTGGGGCAGAATACACTGAAGCTTTCTTT; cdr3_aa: CASGGAEYTEAFF
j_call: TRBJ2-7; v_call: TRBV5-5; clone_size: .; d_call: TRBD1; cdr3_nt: TGTGCCAGCAGCCTTAGGACAGGGGACTACGAGCAGTACTTC; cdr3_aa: CASSLRTGDYEQYF
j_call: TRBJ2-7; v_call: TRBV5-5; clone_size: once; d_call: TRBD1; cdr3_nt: TGTGCCAGCAGCTTGCGGGACAGGGGAAGAGAGCAGTACTTC; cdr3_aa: CASSLRDRGREQYF
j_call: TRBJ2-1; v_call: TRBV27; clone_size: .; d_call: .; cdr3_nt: TGTGCCAGCAGTTTAAGTGGCGGGTTCTCAAATGAGCAGTTCTTC; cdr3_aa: CASSLSGGFSNEQFF
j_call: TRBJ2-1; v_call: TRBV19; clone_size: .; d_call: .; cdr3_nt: TGTGCCAGTAGTATAGAGGACAGCTACAATGAGCAGTTCTTC; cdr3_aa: CASSIEDSYNEQFF
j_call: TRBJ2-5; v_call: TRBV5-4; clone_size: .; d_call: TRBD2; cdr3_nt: TGTGCCAGCAGCCCAGAAGTTGTAGCGGGCCAAGAGACCCAGTACTTC; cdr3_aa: CASSPEVVAGQETQYF
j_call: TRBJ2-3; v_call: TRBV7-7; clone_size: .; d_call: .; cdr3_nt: TGTGCTAGCAGCCGGACCATTACAGATACGCAGTATTTT; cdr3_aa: CASSRTITDTQYF
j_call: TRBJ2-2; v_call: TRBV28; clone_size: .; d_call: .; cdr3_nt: TGTGCCAGCAGTTTAACCGGGGAGCTGTTTTTT; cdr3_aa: CASSLTGELFF
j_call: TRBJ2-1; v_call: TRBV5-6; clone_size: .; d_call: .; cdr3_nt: TGTGCCAGCAGCTTGAGTTCTCGGGCACTACAACGGAATGAGCAGTTCTTC; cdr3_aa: CASSLSSRALQRNEQFF
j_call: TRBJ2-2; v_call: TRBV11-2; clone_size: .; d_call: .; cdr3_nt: TGTGCCAGCAGCTCCGCCGGGCGGACGGATCCAACCGGGGAGCTGTTTTTT; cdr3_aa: CASSSAGRTDPTGELFF
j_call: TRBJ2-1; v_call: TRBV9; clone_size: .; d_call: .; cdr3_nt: TGTGCCAGCAGCCGTTCCTCGGTCTCCTACAATGAGCAGTTCTTC; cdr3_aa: CASSRSSVSYNEQFF
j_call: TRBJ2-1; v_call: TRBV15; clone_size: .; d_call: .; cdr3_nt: TGTGCCACCAGCTCCCAAACAAGTAGCAATGAGCAGTTCTTC; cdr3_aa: CATSSQTSSNEQFF
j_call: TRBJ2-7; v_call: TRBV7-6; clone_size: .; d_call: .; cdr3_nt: TGTGCCAGCAGCTTAGGGCCATCTCGTGAGCAGTACTTC; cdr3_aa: CASSLGPSREQYF
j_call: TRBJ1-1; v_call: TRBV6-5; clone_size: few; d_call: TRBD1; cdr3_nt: TGTGCCAGCAGGCTACAGGGGGCCTTGAACACTGAAGCTTTCTTT; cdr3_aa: CASRLQGALNTEAFF
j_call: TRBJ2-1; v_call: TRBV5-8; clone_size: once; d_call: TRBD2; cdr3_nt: TGTGCCAGCACCCTTAGTCCGGGACTAGCGGGACGTGAGCAGTTCTTC; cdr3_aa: CASTLSPGLAGREQFF
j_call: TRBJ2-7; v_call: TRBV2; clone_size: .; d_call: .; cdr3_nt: TGTGCCAGCAGTGAAGTACTGGCGAGCTCCTACGAGCAGTACTTC; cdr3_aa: CASSEVLASSYEQYF
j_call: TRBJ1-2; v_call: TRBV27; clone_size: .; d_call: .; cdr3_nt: TGTGCCAGCAGTTTAAGGATTGCGGGGGCAGATAACTATGGCTACACCTTC; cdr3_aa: CASSLRIAGADNYGYTF
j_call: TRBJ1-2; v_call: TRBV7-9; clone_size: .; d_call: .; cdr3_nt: TGTGCCAGCAGCTTAGATAGGGACCGCCTCGAGGGCTACACCTTC; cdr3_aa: CASSLDRDRLEGYTF